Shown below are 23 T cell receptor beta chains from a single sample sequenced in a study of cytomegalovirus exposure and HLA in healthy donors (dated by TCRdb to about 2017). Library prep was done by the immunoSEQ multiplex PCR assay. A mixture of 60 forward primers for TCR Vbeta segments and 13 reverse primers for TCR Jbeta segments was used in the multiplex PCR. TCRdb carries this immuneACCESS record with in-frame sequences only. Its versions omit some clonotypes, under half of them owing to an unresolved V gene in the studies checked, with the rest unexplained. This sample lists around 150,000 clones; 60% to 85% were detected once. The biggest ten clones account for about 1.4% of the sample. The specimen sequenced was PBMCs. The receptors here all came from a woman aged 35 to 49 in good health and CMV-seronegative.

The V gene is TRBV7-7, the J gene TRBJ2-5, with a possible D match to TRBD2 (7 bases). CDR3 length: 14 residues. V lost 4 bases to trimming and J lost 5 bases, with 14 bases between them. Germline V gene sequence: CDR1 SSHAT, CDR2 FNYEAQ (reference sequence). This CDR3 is CASSSGGTGETQYF. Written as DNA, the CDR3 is TGTGCCAGCAGCTCGGGGGGCACCGGGGAGACCCAGTACTTC.

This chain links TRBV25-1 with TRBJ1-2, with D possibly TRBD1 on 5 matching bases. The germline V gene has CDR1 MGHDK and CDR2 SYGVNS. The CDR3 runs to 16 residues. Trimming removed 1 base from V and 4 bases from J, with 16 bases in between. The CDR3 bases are TGTGCCAGCAGTGAATTGTCGTCAGGGTATGCCTATGGCTACACCTTC. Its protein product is CASSELSSGYAYGYTF.

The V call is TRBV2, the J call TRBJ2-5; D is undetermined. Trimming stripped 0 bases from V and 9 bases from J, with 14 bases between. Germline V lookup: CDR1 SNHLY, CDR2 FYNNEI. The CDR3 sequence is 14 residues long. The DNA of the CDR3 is TGTGCCAGCAGTGAAGCCGGCACGGCCGGGTCCCAGTACTTC. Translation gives CASSEAGTAGSQYF.

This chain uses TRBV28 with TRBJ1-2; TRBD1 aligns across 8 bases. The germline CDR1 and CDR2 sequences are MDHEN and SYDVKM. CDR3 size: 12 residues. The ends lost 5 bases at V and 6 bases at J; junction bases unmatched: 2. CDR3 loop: CASSQGANGYTF. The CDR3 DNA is TGTGCCAGCAGTCAGGGGGCGAATGGCTACACCTTC.

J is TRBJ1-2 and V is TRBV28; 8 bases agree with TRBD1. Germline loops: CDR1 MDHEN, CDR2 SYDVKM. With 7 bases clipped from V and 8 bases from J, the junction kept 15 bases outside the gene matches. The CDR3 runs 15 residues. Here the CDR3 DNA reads TGTGCCAGCATTCTTTCCGTACGGACAGGGAACGGCTACACCTTC. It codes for CASILSVRTGNGYTF.

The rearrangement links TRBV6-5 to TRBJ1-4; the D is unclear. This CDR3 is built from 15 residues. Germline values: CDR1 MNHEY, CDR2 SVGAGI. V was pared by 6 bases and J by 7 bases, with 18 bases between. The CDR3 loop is CASRPSRTEGEKLFF. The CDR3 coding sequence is TGTGCCAGCAGACCCTCCCGGACGGAGGGTGAAAAACTGTTTTTT.

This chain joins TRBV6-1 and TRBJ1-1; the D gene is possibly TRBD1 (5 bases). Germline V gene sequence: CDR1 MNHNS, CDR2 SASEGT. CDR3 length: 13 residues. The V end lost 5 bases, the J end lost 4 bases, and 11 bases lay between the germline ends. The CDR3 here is CASSYSGITEAFF. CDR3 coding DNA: TGTGCCAGCAGTTATTCAGGGATCACTGAAGCTTTCTTT.

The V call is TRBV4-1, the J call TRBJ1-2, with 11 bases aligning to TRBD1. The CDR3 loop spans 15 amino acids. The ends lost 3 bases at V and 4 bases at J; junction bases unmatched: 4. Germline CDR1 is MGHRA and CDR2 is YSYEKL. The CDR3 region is CASSQEDRGLYGYTF. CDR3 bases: TGCGCCAGCAGCCAGGAGGACAGGGGGCTCTATGGCTACACCTTC.

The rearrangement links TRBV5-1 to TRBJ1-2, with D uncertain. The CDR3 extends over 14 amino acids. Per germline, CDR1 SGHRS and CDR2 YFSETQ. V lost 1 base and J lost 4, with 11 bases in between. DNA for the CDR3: TGCGCCAGCAGCTTGACCCCAGGATCCTATGGCTACACCTTC. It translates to CASSLTPGSYGYTF.

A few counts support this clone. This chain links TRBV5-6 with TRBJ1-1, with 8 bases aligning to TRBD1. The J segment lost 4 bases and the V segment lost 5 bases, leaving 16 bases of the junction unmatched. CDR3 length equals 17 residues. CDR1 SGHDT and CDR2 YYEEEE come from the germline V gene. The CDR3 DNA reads TGTGCCAGCAGGCAGGGGAGGACAGGGCGTTGGGGCACTGAAGCTTTCTTT. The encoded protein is CASRQGRTGRWGTEAFF.

This CDR3 is CASSLRATIGGELFF. CDR3 bases: TGTGCCAGCAGCTTGAGGGCGACTATTGGCGGGGAGCTGTTTTTT. The chain carries TRBV5-6 and TRBJ2-2, with D tentatively TRBD2 (5 bases). V dropped 1 base and J dropped 7 bases, with 14 bases sitting between them. Germline CDR1 is SGHDT and CDR2 is YYEEEE. CDR3 length: 15 residues.

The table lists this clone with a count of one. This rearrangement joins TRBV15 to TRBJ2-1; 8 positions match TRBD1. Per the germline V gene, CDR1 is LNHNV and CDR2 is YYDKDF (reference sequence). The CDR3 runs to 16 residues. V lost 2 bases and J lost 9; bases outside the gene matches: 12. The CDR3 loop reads CATSRPRQGTNREQFF. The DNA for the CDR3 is TGTGCCACCAGCAGACCCAGACAGGGGACAAACCGTGAGCAGTTCTTC. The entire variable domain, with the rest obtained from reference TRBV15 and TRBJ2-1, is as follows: DAMVIQNPRYQVTQFGKPVTLSCSQTLNHNVMYWYQQKSSQAPKLLFHYYDKDFNNEADTPDNFQSRRPNTSFCFLDIRSPGLGDTAMYLCATSRPRQGTNREQFFGPGTRLTVL.

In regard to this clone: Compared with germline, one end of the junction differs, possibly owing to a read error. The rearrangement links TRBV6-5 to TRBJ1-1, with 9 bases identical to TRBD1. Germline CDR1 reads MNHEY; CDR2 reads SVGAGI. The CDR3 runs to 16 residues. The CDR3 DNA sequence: TGTGCCAGCAGTTACAGACCGGGACAGGGTGTCACTCAAGCTTTCTTT. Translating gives CASSYRPGQGVTQAFF.

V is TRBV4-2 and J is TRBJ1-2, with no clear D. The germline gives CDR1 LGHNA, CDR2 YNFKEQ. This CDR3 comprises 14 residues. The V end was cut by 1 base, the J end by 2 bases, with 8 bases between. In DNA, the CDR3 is TGTGCCAGCAGCCAAGTGGGCCTGAACTATGGCTACACCTTC. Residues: CASSQVGLNYGYTF.

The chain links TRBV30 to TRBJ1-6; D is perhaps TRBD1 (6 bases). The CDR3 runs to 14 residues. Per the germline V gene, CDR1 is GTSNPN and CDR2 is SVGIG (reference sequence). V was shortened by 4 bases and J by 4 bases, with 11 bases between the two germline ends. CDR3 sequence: CAWNGQTYNSPLHF. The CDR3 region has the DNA TGTGCCTGGAACGGACAGACTTATAATTCACCCCTCCACTTT.

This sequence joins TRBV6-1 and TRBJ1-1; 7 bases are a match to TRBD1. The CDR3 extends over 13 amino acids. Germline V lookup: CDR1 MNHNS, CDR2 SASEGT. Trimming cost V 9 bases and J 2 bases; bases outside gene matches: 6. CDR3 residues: CASRRDRNTEAFF. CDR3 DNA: TGTGCCAGTCGCCGGGACAGAAACACTGAAGCTTTCTTT.

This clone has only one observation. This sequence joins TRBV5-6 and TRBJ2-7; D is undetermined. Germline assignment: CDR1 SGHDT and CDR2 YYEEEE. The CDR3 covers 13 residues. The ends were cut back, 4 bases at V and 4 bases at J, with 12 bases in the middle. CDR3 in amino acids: CASSPASGYEQYF. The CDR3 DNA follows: TGTGCCAGCAGCCCCGCCTCCGGTTACGAGCAGTACTTC.

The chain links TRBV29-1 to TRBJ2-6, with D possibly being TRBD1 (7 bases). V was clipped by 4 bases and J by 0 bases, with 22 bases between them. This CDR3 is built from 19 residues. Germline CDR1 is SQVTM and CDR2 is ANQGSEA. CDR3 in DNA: TGCAGCGTTGGGGGGACCAGGGGGGAGCCGAGCTCTGGGGCCAACGTCCTGACTTTC. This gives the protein CSVGGTRGEPSSGANVLTF.

The CDR3 protein is CASSLTGVPLLNYGYTF. The CDR3, as DNA: TGTGCCAGCAGTTTAACGGGTGTCCCACTCCTAAACTATGGCTACACCTTC. The V gene is TRBV27, the J gene TRBJ1-2; D unclear. Germline V CDR1 and CDR2: MNHEY, SMNVEV (reference sequence). The CDR3 is made up of 17 amino acids. The V end lost 2 bases, the J end lost 2 bases, and 18 bases lay between the germline ends.

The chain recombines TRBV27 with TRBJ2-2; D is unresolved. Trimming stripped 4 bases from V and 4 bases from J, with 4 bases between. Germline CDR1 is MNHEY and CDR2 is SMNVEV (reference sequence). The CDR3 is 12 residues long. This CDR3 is CASSYSTGELFF. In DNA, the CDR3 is TGTGCCAGCAGTTACAGCACCGGGGAGCTGTTTTTT.

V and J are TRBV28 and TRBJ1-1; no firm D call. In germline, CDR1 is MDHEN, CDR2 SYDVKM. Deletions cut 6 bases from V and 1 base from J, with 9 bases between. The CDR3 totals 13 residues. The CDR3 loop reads CASRMSPNTEAFF. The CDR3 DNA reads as TGTGCCAGCAGGATGAGCCCGAACACTGAAGCTTTCTTT.

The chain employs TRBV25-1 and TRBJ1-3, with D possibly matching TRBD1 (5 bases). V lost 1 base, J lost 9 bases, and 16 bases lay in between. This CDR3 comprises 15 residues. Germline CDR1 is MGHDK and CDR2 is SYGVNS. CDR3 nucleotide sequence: TGTGCCAGCAGTGAATTTAGTAGCGGCGGGGGCACCATATATTTT. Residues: CASSEFSSGGGTIYF. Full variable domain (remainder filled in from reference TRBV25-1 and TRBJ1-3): EADIYQTPRYLVIGTGKKITLECSQTMGHDKMYWYQQDPGMELHLIHYSYGVNSTEKGDLSSESTVSRIRTEHFPLTLESARPSHTSQYLCASSEFSSGGGTIYFGEGSWLTVV.

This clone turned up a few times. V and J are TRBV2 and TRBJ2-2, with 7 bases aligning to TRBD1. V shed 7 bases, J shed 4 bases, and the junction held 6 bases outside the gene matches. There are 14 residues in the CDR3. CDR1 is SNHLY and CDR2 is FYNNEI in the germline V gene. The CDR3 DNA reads TGTGCCAGCACTAGGGACAGACGCACCGGGGAGCTGTTTTTT. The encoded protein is CASTRDRRTGELFF.